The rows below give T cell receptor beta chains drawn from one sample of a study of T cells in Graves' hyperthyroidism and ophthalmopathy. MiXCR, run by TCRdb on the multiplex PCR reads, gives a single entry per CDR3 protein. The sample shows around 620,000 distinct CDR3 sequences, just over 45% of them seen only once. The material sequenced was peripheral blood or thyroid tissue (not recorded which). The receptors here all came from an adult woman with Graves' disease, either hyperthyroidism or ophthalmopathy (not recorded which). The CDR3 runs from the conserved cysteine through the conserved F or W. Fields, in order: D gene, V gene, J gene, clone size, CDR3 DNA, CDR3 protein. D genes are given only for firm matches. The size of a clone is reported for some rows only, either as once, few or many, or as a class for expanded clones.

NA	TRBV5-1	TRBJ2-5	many	TGCGCCAGCAGCTTGGGTGACCCCCTCGAGACCCAGTACTTC	CASSLGDPLETQYF
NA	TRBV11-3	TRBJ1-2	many	TGTGCCAGCAGCTTAGATCACCTACGAAACTATGGCTACACCTTC	CASSLDHLRNYGYTF
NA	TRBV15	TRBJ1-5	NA	TGTGCCACCAGCAGTCAAAACAATCAGCCCCAGCATTTT	CATSSQNNQPQHF
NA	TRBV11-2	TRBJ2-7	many	TGTGCCAGCAGCTTATCCCCCAACTCCTACGAGCAGTACTTC	CASSLSPNSYEQYF
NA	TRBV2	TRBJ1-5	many	TGTGCCAGCAGTGAAGCCGAGCCCAGCAATCAGCCCCAGCATTTT	CASSEAEPSNQPQHF
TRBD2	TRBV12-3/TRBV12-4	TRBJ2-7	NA	TGTGCCAGCAGTTGGCCGGGACTAGCGGGAGTGGCCGAGCAGTACTTC	CASSWPGLAGVAEQYF
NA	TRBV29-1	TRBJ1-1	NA	TGCAGCTTAAATGTGGGTTTTAACACTGAAGCTTTCTTT	CSLNVGFNTEAFF
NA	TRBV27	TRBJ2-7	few	TGTGCCAGCAGTTTATCGATCCCTGTAAAGCACAACGAGCAGTACTTC	CASSLSIPVKHNEQYF
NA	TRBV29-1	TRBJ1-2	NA	TGCAGCGTTGAAGATCGAGGGACCGGCTACACCTTC	CSVEDRGTGYTF
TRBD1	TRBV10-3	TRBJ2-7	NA	TGTGCCATCAGAGACAGGGGATACTCCTACGAGCAGTACTTC	CAIRDRGYSYEQYF
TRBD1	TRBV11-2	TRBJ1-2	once	TGTGCCAGCAGCGCCTCGACAGGGGAGGATAACTATGGCTACACCTTC	CASSASTGEDNYGYTF
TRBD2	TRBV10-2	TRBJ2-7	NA	TGCGCCAGCAAGGGTAGCGGGACCTACGAGCAGTACTTC	CASKGSGTYEQYF
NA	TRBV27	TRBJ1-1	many	TGTGCCAGCAGTTTATCAGGCCTAATGAACACTGAAGCTTTCTTT	CASSLSGLMNTEAFF
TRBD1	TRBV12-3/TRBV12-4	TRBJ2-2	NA	TGTGCCAGCAGGGGACAGGGGGAGCTGTTTTTT	CASRGQGELFF
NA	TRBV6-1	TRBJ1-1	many	TGTGCCAGCAGGACTCAGGGGACTGAAGCTTTCTTT	CASRTQGTEAFF
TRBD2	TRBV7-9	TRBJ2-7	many	TGTGCCAGCAGCCCTCGACCCGTAGCGGGACTAAGGTCCTACGAGCAGTACTTC	CASSPRPVAGLRSYEQYF
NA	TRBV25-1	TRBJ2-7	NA	TGTGCCATCAGTGATGCGAGGGGAAGATCCTACGAGCAGTACTTC	CAISDARGRSYEQYF
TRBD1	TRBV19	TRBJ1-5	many	TGTGCCAGTAGTGGGGGACAGGGCAATCAGCCCCAGCATTTT	CASSGGQGNQPQHF
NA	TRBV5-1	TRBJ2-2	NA	TGCGCCAGCAGCTTGGAGGGCCACTCCGGGGAGCTGTTTTTT	CASSLEGHSGELFF
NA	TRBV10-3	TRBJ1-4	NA	TGTGCCATCAGTGGACGAACAACTAATGAAAAACTGTTTTTT	CAISGRTTNEKLFF
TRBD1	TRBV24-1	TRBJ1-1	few	TGTGCCACCAGTGATTTTAGCGGGACAGTTGCTTTCTTT	CATSDFSGTVAFF
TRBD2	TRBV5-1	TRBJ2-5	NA	TGCGCCAGCAGCCGGGGCGGGAGCACTGAAGAGACCCAGTACTTC	CASSRGGSTEETQYF
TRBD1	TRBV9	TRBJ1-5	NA	TGTGCCAGCAGCGTAGCCACGGACAGGGTCCAGCCCCAGCATTTT	CASSVATDRVQPQHF
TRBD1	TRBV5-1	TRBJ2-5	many	TGCGCCAGCAGCTCCAGGGACAGGGGTACGGAGACCCAGTACTTC	CASSSRDRGTETQYF
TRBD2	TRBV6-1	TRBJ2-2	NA	TGTGCCAGCAGTGCTAGCGGGAACACCGGGGAGCTGTTTTTT	CASSASGNTGELFF
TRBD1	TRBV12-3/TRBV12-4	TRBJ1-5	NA	TGTGCCAGCAGTTACGGGACAGGGGACTATGGCAATCAGCCCCAGCATTTT	CASSYGTGDYGNQPQHF
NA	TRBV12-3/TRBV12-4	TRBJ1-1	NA	TGTGCCAGCAGTTACTCAAACCGGGAACGGCGGACACTCGAAGCTTTCTTT	CASSYSNRERRTLEAFF
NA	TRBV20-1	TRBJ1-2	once	TGCAGTGCTGGGGAGCGGGGGGTGAAAGGCTACACCTTC	CSAGERGVKGYTF
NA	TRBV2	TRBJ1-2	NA	TGTGCCAGCAGCCCGGGACTGGATGGCTACACCTTC	CASSPGLDGYTF
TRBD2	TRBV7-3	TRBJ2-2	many	TGTGCCAGCAGCCCCACCTCGGGGGGGGCGAACACCGGGGAGCTGTTTTTT	CASSPTSGGANTGELFF
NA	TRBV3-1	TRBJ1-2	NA	TGTGCCAGCAGCCACGGGGGCGGACGCTACACCTTC	CASSHGGGRYTF
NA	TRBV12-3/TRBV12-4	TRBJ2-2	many	TGTGCCAGCAGCACCGTGAACACCGGGGAGCTGTTTTTT	CASSTVNTGELFF
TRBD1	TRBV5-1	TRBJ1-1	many	TGCGCCAGCAGCTTAGACAGGGTCACTGAAGCTTTCTTT	CASSLDRVTEAFF
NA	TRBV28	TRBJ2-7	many	TGTGCCAGCAGTTTAGCTAGTTCACCCTACGAGCAGTACTTC	CASSLASSPYEQYF
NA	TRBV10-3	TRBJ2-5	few	TGTGCCATCAGCAAATCCACAGGGCAGGAGACCCAGTACTTC	CAISKSTGQETQYF
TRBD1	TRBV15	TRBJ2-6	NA	TGTGCCACCAGCAGGGGGGACAGGGGGCGTTCTGGGGCCAACGTCCTGACTTTC	CATSRGDRGRSGANVLTF
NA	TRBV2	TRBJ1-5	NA	TGTGCCAGCAGAAAGACTACTTGGGGGACCCAGCATTTT	CASRKTTWGTQHF
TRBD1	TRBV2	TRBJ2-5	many	TGTGCCAGCAGGGGGACAGGGGGCTGGGGGGAGACCCAGTACTTC	CASRGTGGWGETQYF
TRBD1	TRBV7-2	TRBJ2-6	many	TGTGCCAGCAGCATCGACAGGGATCGGACGTCTGGGGCCAACGTCCTGACTTTC	CASSIDRDRTSGANVLTF
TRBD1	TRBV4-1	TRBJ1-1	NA	TGCGCCAGCAGCCAAGATGGTAAGGGGGCGGTGAACACTGAAGCTTTCTTT	CASSQDGKGAVNTEAFF
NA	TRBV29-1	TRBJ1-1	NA	TGCAGCGCTAACAGCGGCTCCAACACTGAAGCTTTCTTT	CSANSGSNTEAFF
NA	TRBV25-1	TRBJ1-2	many	TGTGCCAGCAGTGAAGGAGGAAGCATGCGTACCTTC	CASSEGGSMRTF
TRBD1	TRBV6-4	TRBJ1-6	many	TGTGCCAGCAGTTGGACAGGGGATAATAATTCACCCCTCCACTTT	CASSWTGDNNSPLHF
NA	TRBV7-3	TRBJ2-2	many	TGTGCCAGCAGCTTGGACCAGCGGAACACCGGGGAGCTGTTTTTT	CASSLDQRNTGELFF
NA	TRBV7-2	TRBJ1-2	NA	TGTGCCAGCAGCTTAGAACAGGGAAATGGCTACACCTTC	CASSLEQGNGYTF
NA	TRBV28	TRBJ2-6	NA	TGTGCCAGCAGTTTGACAGGACTTGGGGCCAACGTCCTGACTTTC	CASSLTGLGANVLTF
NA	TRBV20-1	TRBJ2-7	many	TGCAGTGCTAGTTCAGGTTTCTCCTACGAGCAGTACTTC	CSASSGFSYEQYF
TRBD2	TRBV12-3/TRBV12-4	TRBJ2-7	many	TGTGCCAGCAGTTTAAGAGCGGGAGGACGTTCCTACGAGCAGTACTTC	CASSLRAGGRSYEQYF
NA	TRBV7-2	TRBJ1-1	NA	TGTGCCAGCAGCTTATCCTCACATGGCTTGAGAGCTTTCTTT	CASSLSSHGLRAFF
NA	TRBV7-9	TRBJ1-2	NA	TGTGCCAGCAGCCCTAACAGGGCCTATGGCTACACCTTC	CASSPNRAYGYTF
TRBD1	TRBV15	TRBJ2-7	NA	TGTGCCACCAGCACGGGATCGGGACAGGGTCGAGGGGAGCAGTACTTC	CATSTGSGQGRGEQYF
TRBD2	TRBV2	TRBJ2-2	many	TGTGCCAGCAGCGTAGCGGGAGGTTCTACCGGGGAGCTGTTTTTT	CASSVAGGSTGELFF
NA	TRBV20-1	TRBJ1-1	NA	TGCAGTGCTAGTAACTTCGGGGCTGAAGCTTTCTTT	CSASNFGAEAFF
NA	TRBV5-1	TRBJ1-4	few	TGCGCCAGCAGCAGCGGGACCGGAGGAACGGAAAAACTGTTTTTT	CASSSGTGGTEKLFF